This entry lists 10 T cell receptor beta chains sequenced from one sample in a study of T cell responses to AZD1222 COVID-19 vaccine. Measured with immunoSEQ multiplex PCR; TCRdb has only the in-frame clones, and not every one. The sample has 95,000 to 150,000 clones, roughly 90% seen once. Material: peripheral blood, obtained on day 0 of AZD1222 vaccination. The receptors derive from an adult in good health.

Only one count was recorded for this clone. The CDR3 DNA sequence: TGCAGTGCTAGAGGTCTGACTGAAGCTTTCTTT. Its translation: CSARGLTEAFF. This sequence joins TRBV20-1 and TRBJ1-1; D not resolved. The CDR3 length is 11 residues. Trimming pared 1 base from V and 5 bases from J, leaving 5 bases between. The germline gives CDR1 DFQATT, CDR2 SNEGSKA (reference sequence).

Notes on this clone: This sample includes further DNA sequences coding for the same CDR3. The chain links TRBV28 to TRBJ1-2; D remains unclear. CDR3 length: 11 amino acids. From germline, CDR1 is MDHEN and CDR2 SYDVKM. Trimming stripped 5 bases from V and 1 base from J, with 2 bases between. The CDR3 DNA reads TGTGCCAGCAGTAGTAACTATGGCTACACCTTC. Its protein is CASSSNYGYTF.

A few counts support this clone. The chain joins TRBV28 to TRBJ1-4, with 7 bases identical to TRBD1. Per the germline V gene, CDR1 is MDHEN and CDR2 is SYDVKM. After removal of 7 bases from V and 8 bases from J, the junction contained 13 bases not matched to a gene. CDR3 length equals 15 residues. The CDR3 sequence: CASTPMTGLGEKLFF. The DNA of the CDR3 is TGTGCCAGCACCCCAATGACAGGGTTAGGCGAAAAACTGTTTTTT.

This chain joins TRBV4-3 and TRBJ1-1; no clear D. V was shortened by 0 bases and J by 3 bases, with 5 bases between the two germline ends. The germline V gene encodes CDR1 LGHNA and CDR2 YSLEER. This CDR3 is built from 13 residues. CDR3 DNA: TGCGCCAGCAGCCAAGACTTGGACACTGAAGCTTTCTTT. This gives the protein CASSQDLDTEAFF.

The rearrangement uses TRBV6-6 and TRBJ1-1, with D unclear. Trimming left V 0 bases short and J 4 bases short, with 6 bases between. The CDR3 spans 13 residues. Per the germline V gene, CDR1 is MNHNY and CDR2 is SVGAGI (reference sequence). DNA for the CDR3: TGTGCCAGCAGTTACTCAGGCTCCACTGAAGCTTTCTTT. Translated: CASSYSGSTEAFF.

The V and J genes are TRBV5-1 and TRBJ2-5; maybe TRBD2 (7 bases). The germline V gene encodes CDR1 SGHRS and CDR2 YFSETQ. Trimming cost V 6 bases and J 2 bases, with 32 bases left between them. The CDR3 totals 20 residues. CDR3 sequence (DNA): TGCGCCAGCACGGCCCGTCCCGGCCCCCTTGGGAGGGGGGAACAAGAGACCCAGTACTTC. It codes for CASTARPGPLGRGEQETQYF.

The chain couples TRBV10-3 to TRBJ1-2; D unclear. V shed 5 bases and J shed 0 bases, with 16 bases lying between them. The V gene's germline CDR1 is ENHRY and CDR2 SYGVKD. This CDR3 region has 16 residues. CDR3 nucleotides: TGTGCCATCAGTAGAGTTCCGGACGGCCCTAACTATGGCTACACCTTC. Translation: CAISRVPDGPNYGYTF.

The V call is TRBV19, the J call TRBJ1-4; 7 bases map to TRBD1. Germline-derived CDR1 and CDR2 are LNHDA and SQIVND (reference sequence). V lost 5 bases, J lost 5 bases, and 5 bases stayed unmatched. CDR3 length equals 14 residues. Written as DNA, the CDR3 is TGTGCCAGTAGTGACAGGGAGGGGAATGAAAAACTGTTTTTT. This encodes CASSDREGNEKLFF.

The rearrangement joins TRBV5-1 to TRBJ1-6; possible D gene TRBD1, 5 bases. The V and J ends lost 5 bases and 7 bases respectively, with 25 bases between them. The CDR3 length is 18 residues. Germline V CDR1 and CDR2: SGHRS, YFSETQ. This CDR3 is CASRDGTPGGGSNSPLHF. In DNA, the CDR3 is TGCGCCAGCAGAGACGGGACTCCGGGAGGAGGTTCCAATTCACCCCTCCACTTT.

The chain is built from TRBV7-9 and TRBJ1-6; perhaps TRBD1 as D (6 bases). CDR3 length: 17 residues. V lost 5 bases to trimming and J lost 2 bases, with 16 bases between them. Germline V CDR1 and CDR2: SEHNR, FQNEAQ (reference sequence). The CDR3 loop is CASSPAEGGPYNSPLHF. The CDR3 coding sequence is TGTGCCAGCAGCCCCGCGGAAGGGGGACCCTATAATTCACCCCTCCACTTT.